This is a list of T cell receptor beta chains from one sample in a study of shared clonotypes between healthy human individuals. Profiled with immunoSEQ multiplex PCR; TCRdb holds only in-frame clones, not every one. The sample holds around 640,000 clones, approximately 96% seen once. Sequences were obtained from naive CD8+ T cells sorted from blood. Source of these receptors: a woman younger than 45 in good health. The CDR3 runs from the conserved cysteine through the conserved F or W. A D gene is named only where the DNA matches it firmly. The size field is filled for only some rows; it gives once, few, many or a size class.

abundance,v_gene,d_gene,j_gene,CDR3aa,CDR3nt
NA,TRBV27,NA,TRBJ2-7,CASSRGSFVYEQYF,TGTGCCAGCAGTAGGGGGAGCTTCGTCTACGAGCAGTACTTC
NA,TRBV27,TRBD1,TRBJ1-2,CASSSRTGYGYTF,TGTGCCAGCAGTTCAAGGACAGGATATGGCTACACCTTC
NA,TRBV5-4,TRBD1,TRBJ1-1,CASSRDRGTEAFF,TGTGCCAGCAGCCGGGACAGGGGGACTGAAGCTTTCTTT
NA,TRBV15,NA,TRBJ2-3,CATSRDLGSEDTQYF,TGTGCCACCAGCAGAGATCTGGGCTCGGAAGATACGCAGTATTTT
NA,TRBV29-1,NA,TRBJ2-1,CSVEGARLAYNEQFF,TGCAGCGTTGAAGGAGCTAGGCTTGCCTACAATGAGCAGTTCTTC
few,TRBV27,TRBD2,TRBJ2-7,CASSPTSGRNEQYF,TGTGCCAGCAGTCCGACTAGCGGGAGGAACGAGCAGTACTTC
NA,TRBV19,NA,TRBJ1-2,CASSIAEYGYTF,TGTGCCAGCTCAATCGCCGAATATGGCTACACCTTC
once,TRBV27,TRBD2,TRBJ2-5,CASSLTSGSLTQYF,TGTGCCAGCAGTTTAACTAGCGGGAGCCTGACCCAGTACTTC
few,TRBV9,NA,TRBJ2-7,CASSGTGSYEQYF,TGTGCCAGCAGCGGGACGGGCTCCTACGAGCAGTACTTC
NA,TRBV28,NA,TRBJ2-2,CASSRGAGELFF,TGTGCCAGCAGCCGGGGAGCCGGGGAGCTGTTTTTT
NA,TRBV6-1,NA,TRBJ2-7,CASSDRIGGRHDEQYF,TGTGCCAGCAGTGATAGGATTGGGGGAAGGCACGACGAGCAGTACTTC
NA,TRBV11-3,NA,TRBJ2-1,CASSLGGTSSYNEQFF,TGTGCCAGCAGCTTAGGTGGGACAAGCTCCTACAATGAGCAGTTCTTC
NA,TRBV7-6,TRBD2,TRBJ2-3,CASSLAVSGGSTDTQYF,TGTGCCAGCAGCTTAGCGGTCAGCGGGGGTAGCACAGATACGCAGTATTTT
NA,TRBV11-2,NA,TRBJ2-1,CASSLMIALSSYNEQFF,TGTGCCAGCAGCTTGATGATAGCCCTCAGCTCCTACAATGAGCAGTTCTTC
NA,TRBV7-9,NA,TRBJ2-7,CASSLSEHEQYF,TGTGCCAGCAGCTTATCAGAGCACGAGCAGTACTTC
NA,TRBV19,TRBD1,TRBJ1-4,CASSVGQATNTDEKLFF,TGTGCCAGTAGTGTTGGACAGGCGACCAATACAGATGAAAAACTGTTTTTT
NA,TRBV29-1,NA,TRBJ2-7,CSVRGSAEGSYEQYF,TGCAGCGTTCGAGGGTCGGCGGAAGGCTCCTACGAGCAGTACTTC
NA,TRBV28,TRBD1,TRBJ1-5,CASREQGASQPQHF,TGTGCCAGCAGGGAACAGGGGGCGTCTCAGCCCCAGCATTTT
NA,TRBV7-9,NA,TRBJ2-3,CASSLVAGGWDTQYF,TGTGCCAGCAGCTTAGTTGCTGGCGGGTGGGATACGCAGTATTTT
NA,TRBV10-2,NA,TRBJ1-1,CASSEVNTEAFF,TGCGCCAGCAGTGAGGTGAACACTGAAGCTTTCTTT